Listed below are T cell receptor beta chains from one sample, sequenced in a study of Graves' ophthalmopathy and Graves' hyperthyroidism. TCRdb re-derived calls from the multiplex PCR reads in MiXCR, one entry per CDR3 protein. The table includes about 550,000 distinct CDR3 sequences, less than 40% detected once. The source material was peripheral blood or thyroid tissue (not recorded which). The origin of the receptors is an adult man with Graves' hyperthyroidism. The CDR3 runs from the conserved cysteine through the conserved F or W. A D gene is named only where the DNA matches it firmly. Not every row has a clone size; where given, it reads once, few, many or a size class.

CDR3aa: CASSILRVSGNQPQHF
CDR3nt: TGTGCCAGTAGTATTTTGCGGGTATCGGGCAATCAGCCCCAGCATTTT
v_gene: TRBV19
abundance: many
j_gene: TRBJ1-5
d_gene: NA

CDR3aa: CASREGSNTEAFF
CDR3nt: TGTGCCAGCAGAGAAGGGTCGAACACTGAAGCTTTCTTT
v_gene: TRBV10-3
abundance: once
j_gene: TRBJ1-1
d_gene: NA

CDR3aa: CASSEPYGTKFF
CDR3nt: TGTGCCAGCAGTGAACCCTACGGGACAAAATTTTTT
v_gene: TRBV25-1
abundance: many
j_gene: TRBJ1-4
d_gene: NA

CDR3aa: CASSMGVTSPLHF
CDR3nt: TGTGCCAGCAGCATGGGGGTCACGTCACCCCTCCACTTT
v_gene: TRBV7-2
abundance: NA
j_gene: TRBJ1-6
d_gene: NA

CDR3aa: CASSEGSFFSGNTIYF
CDR3nt: TGTGCCAGCAGTGAAGGCAGCTTTTTCTCTGGAAACACCATATATTTT
v_gene: TRBV2
abundance: NA
j_gene: TRBJ1-3
d_gene: NA

CDR3aa: CATSPSYSNQPQHF
CDR3nt: TGTGCCACCAGTCCTTCGTATAGCAATCAGCCCCAGCATTTT
v_gene: TRBV24-1
abundance: many
j_gene: TRBJ1-5
d_gene: NA

CDR3aa: CSACSGVTQETQYF
CDR3nt: TGCAGTGCTTGTAGCGGGGTTACACAAGAGACCCAGTACTTC
v_gene: TRBV20-1
abundance: many
j_gene: TRBJ2-5
d_gene: TRBD2

CDR3aa: CSGRYTGELFF
CDR3nt: TGCAGCGGGAGGTACACCGGGGAGCTGTTTTTT
v_gene: TRBV29-1
abundance: many
j_gene: TRBJ2-2
d_gene: NA

CDR3aa: CATSDLKLGPETQYF
CDR3nt: TGTGCCACCAGTGATTTGAAACTCGGACCCGAGACCCAGTACTTC
v_gene: TRBV24-1
abundance: many
j_gene: TRBJ2-5
d_gene: NA

CDR3aa: CASSLVRQALLSTEASF
CDR3nt: TGTGCCAGCAGCTTGGTTAGGCAGGCCCTTTTGAGCACTGAAGCTTCCTTT
v_gene: TRBV7-2
abundance: NA
j_gene: TRBJ1-1
d_gene: NA

CDR3aa: CSARRVSGRLNSPLHF
CDR3nt: TGCAGTGCTAGGCGGGTTAGCGGGAGGCTGAATTCACCCCTCCACTTT
v_gene: TRBV20-1
abundance: NA
j_gene: TRBJ1-6
d_gene: NA

CDR3aa: CASSTLARTGPYSTQHF
CDR3nt: TGTGCCAGCAGTACCCTCGCACGGACAGGACCTTATTCGACCCAGCATTTT
v_gene: TRBV28
abundance: many
j_gene: TRBJ1-5
d_gene: TRBD1

CDR3aa: CASSLGGSRTEAFF
CDR3nt: TGTGCCAGCAGCTTAGGCGGATCTAGGACTGAAGCTTTCTTT
v_gene: TRBV7-9
abundance: many
j_gene: TRBJ1-1
d_gene: NA

CDR3aa: CASSLVGSGYTF
CDR3nt: TGTGCCAGCAGCTTAGTTGGGTCTGGCTACACCTTC
v_gene: TRBV7-9
abundance: many
j_gene: TRBJ1-2
d_gene: NA

CDR3aa: CSTVMGHGEYF
CDR3nt: TGCAGCACTGTAATGGGACACGGAGAGTACTTC
v_gene: TRBV29-1
abundance: NA
j_gene: TRBJ2-5
d_gene: NA

CDR3aa: CASSLDGGQTQHF
CDR3nt: TGTGCCAGCAGCTTAGATGGTGGTCAGACCCAGCATTTT
v_gene: TRBV7-9
abundance: NA
j_gene: TRBJ1-5
d_gene: NA

CDR3aa: CASSLDSFTLHF
CDR3nt: TGTGCCAGCAGCTTAGACAGTTTTACCCTCCACTTT
v_gene: TRBV7-9
abundance: many
j_gene: TRBJ1-6
d_gene: NA

CDR3aa: CASSYFPGQCYEQYF
CDR3nt: TGCGCCAGCAGTTACTTCCCGGGACAGTGCTACGAGCAGTACTTC
v_gene: TRBV5-1
abundance: NA
j_gene: TRBJ2-7
d_gene: TRBD1

CDR3aa: CATSADRGGKLFF
CDR3nt: TGTGCCACCAGCGCGGACAGGGGGGGGAAACTGTTTTTT
v_gene: TRBV15
abundance: once
j_gene: TRBJ1-4
d_gene: TRBD1

CDR3aa: CAISEQPTNSPLHF
CDR3nt: TGTGCCATCAGTGAACAACCGACTAATTCACCCCTCCACTTT
v_gene: TRBV10-3
abundance: many
j_gene: TRBJ1-6
d_gene: NA

CDR3aa: CSVRGTNYGYTF
CDR3nt: TGCAGCGTTCGGGGAACTAACTATGGCTACACCTTC
v_gene: TRBV29-1
abundance: NA
j_gene: TRBJ1-2
d_gene: NA

CDR3aa: CSVAGGHSNQPQHF
CDR3nt: TGCAGCGTTGCGGGCGGACATAGCAATCAGCCCCAGCATTTT
v_gene: TRBV29-1
abundance: NA
j_gene: TRBJ1-5
d_gene: NA

CDR3aa: CATSVPGQGLNEQFF
CDR3nt: TGTGCCACCAGTGTACCGGGACAGGGATTGAATGAGCAGTTCTTC
v_gene: TRBV24-1
abundance: NA
j_gene: TRBJ2-1
d_gene: TRBD1

CDR3aa: CASSYDRVGNQPQHF
CDR3nt: TGTGCCAGCAGTTATGATCGGGTTGGCAATCAGCCCCAGCATTTT
v_gene: TRBV6-6
abundance: few
j_gene: TRBJ1-5
d_gene: NA

CDR3aa: CATSRVGLQQPQHF
CDR3nt: TGTGCCACCAGCAGAGTGGGACTTCAGCAGCCCCAGCATTTT
v_gene: TRBV15
abundance: NA
j_gene: TRBJ1-5
d_gene: NA

CDR3aa: CASGEGQGREKLFF
CDR3nt: TGTGCCAGCGGGGAGGGGCAGGGGAGAGAAAAACTGTTTTTT
v_gene: TRBV7-6
abundance: many
j_gene: TRBJ1-4
d_gene: NA

CDR3aa: CASSAPIATNEKLFF
CDR3nt: TGTGCCAGTAGTGCACCAATTGCAACTAATGAAAAACTGTTTTTT
v_gene: TRBV19
abundance: NA
j_gene: TRBJ1-4
d_gene: NA